This T cell receptor (beta chain) was retrieved from a study of neurological immune-mediated disorders. This clonotype was detected many times. In germline, CDR1 is SGHRS, CDR2 YFSETQ. V was clipped by 0 bases and J by 6 bases, with 12 bases between them. The length of the CDR3 is 14 residues. TCRdb reprocessed the 5' RACE reads with MiXCR, giving one entry per CDR3 protein. The sample holds roughly 70,000 distinct CDR3 sequences, roughly 5% seen once. This chain joins TRBV5-1 and TRBJ1-2; D is possibly TRBD1 (6 bases). The source of this sequence is a woman in her 30s with multiple sclerosis. Input material: PBMCs. The CDR3 is CASSLEAGADGYTF. Written as DNA, the CDR3 is TGCGCCAGCAGCTTGGAGGCGGGGGCGGATGGCTACACCTTC.